This TCR beta chain originates from a study of shared clonotypes between healthy human individuals. Study information: Per donor, CD8 memory used one plate, CD8 naive used two, CD4 memory used three and CD4 naive used three. Broader study findings: Naive subsets generally exceeded memory subsets in estimated richness. Among non-shared clonotypes, generation probabilities were lower than among those shared by all four donors.

This clone appeared once. Its antigen is not known. Clones were read by immunoSEQ multiplex PCR, and TCRdb kept only the in-frame ones, dropping some. The sample has 1,400,000 or so clones; 98% are singletons. The sequencing sample was made of naive CD4+ T cells sorted from blood. Subset: CD45RA+ positively selected. This receptor was taken from a man aged 25-45 years in good health.

Here the CDR3 DNA reads TGTGCCAGCAGTGAACTGATGAACACTGAAGCTTTCTTT. Translating it yields CASSELMNTEAFF. The chain uses TRBV6-1 and TRBJ1-1; D not certain. CDR3 length: 13 amino acids. Trimming removed 2 bases at V and 0 bases at J, with 4 bases between. Germline loops: CDR1 MNHNS, CDR2 SASEGT.